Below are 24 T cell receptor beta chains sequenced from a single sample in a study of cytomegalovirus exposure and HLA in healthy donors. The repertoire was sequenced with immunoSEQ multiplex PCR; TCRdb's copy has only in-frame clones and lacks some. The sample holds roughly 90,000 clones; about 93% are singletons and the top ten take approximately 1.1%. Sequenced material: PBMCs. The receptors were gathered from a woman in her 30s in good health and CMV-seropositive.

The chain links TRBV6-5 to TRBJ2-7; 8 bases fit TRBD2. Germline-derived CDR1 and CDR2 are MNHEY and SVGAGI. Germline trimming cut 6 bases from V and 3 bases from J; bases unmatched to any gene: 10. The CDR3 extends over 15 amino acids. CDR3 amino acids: CASRPLAGMFYEQYF. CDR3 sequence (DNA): TGTGCCAGCAGACCCCTAGCGGGTATGTTCTACGAGCAGTACTTC.

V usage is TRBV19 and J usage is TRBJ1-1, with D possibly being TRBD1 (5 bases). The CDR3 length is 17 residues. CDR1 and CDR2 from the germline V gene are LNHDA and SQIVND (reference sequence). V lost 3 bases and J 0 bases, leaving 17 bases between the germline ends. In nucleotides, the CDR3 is TGTGCCAGTAGTATTTCGTCGGCGGGGCTCATGAACACTGAAGCTTTCTTT. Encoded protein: CASSISSAGLMNTEAFF.

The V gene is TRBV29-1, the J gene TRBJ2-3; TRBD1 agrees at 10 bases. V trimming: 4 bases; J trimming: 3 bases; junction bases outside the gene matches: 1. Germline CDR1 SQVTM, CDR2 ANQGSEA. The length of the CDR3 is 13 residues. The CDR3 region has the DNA TGCAGCGTTGTGGGACAGGGGACAGATACGCAGTATTTT. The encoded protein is CSVVGQGTDTQYF.

CDR3 residues: CASSLRRGSADTQYF. The CDR3 region has the DNA TGTGCCAGCAGCTTGAGAAGGGGATCCGCAGATACGCAGTATTTT. The J gene is TRBJ2-3, the V gene TRBV7-2, with D perhaps TRBD1 (5 bases). The CDR3 has 15 residues. Germline V gene data show CDR1 as SGHTA and CDR2 as FQGNSA. The ends were cut back, 3 bases at V and 4 bases at J, with 14 bases in the middle. Looking up the rest from reference TRBV7-2 and TRBJ2-3 gives the full variable domain: GAGVSQSPSNKVTEKGKDVELRCDPISGHTALYWYRQSLGQGLEFLIYFQGNSAPDKSGLPSDRFSAERTGGSVSTLTIQRTQQEDSAVYLCASSLRRGSADTQYFGPGTRLTVL.

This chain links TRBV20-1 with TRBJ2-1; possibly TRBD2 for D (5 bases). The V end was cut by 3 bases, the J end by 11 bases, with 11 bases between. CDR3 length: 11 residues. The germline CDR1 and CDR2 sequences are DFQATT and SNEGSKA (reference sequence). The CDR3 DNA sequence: TGCAGTGCTAGGGGTGGCGGGCAGCAGTTCTTC. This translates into CSARGGGQQFF.

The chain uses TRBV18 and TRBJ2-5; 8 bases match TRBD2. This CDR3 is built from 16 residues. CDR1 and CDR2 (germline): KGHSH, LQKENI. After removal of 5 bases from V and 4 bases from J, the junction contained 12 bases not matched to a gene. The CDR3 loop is CASSSSGTRDRETQYF. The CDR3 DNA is TGTGCCAGCTCATCGTCCGGGACTAGGGATCGAGAGACCCAGTACTTC.

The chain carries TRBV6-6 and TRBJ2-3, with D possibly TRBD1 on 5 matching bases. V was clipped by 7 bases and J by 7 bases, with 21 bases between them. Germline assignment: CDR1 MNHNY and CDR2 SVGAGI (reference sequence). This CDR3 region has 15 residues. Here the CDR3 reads CASTEGLGRTNTQYF. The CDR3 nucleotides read TGTGCCAGCACCGAAGGATTAGGGCGGACAAATACGCAGTATTTT.

CDR3 residues: CATQMDTQETQYF. CDR3 in DNA: TGTGCCACGCAGATGGACACGCAAGAGACCCAGTACTTC. The V call is TRBV7-9, the J call TRBJ2-5; TRBD1 might be the D (5 bases). There are 13 residues in the CDR3. Trimming cost V 10 bases and J 2 bases, with 14 bases left between them. Germline values: CDR1 SEHNR, CDR2 FQNEAQ (reference sequence).

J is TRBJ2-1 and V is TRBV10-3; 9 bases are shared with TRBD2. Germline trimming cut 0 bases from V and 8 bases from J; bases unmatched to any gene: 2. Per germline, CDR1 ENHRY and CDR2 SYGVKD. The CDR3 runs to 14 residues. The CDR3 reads CAISESSGSYEQFF. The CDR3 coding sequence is TGTGCCATCAGTGAGTCTAGCGGGAGCTATGAGCAGTTCTTC.

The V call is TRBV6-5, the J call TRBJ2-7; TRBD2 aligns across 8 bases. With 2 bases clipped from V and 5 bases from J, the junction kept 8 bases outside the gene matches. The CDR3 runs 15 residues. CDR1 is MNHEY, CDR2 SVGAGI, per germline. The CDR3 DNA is TGTGCCAGCAGTTACCGGAGCGGGAGTATAAACGAGCAGTACTTC. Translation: CASSYRSGSINEQYF.

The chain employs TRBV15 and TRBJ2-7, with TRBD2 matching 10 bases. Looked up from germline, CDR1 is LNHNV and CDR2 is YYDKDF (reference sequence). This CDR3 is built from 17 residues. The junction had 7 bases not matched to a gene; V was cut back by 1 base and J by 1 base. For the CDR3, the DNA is TGTGCCACCAGCAGAGCTACCGGGACTAGCGTATCCTACGAGCAGTACTTC. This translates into CATSRATGTSVSYEQYF.

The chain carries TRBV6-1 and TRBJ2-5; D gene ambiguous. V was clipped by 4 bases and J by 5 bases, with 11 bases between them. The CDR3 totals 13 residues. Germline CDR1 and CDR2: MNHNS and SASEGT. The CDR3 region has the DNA TGTGCCAGCAGTGTCGAGGTTTGGGAGACCCAGTACTTC. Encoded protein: CASSVEVWETQYF.

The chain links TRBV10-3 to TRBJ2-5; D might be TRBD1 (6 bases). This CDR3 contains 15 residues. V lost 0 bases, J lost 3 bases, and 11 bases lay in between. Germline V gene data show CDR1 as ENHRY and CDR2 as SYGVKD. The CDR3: CAISESGQPKETQYF. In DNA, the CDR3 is TGTGCCATCAGTGAGTCCGGACAGCCTAAAGAGACCCAGTACTTC.

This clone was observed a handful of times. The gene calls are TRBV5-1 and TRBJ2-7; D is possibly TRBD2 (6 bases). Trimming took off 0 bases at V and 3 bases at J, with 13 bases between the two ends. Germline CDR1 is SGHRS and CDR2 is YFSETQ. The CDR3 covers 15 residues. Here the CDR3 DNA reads TGCGCCAGCAGCTTGGTACTAGCTGAGGGCTACGAGCAGTACTTC. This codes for CASSLVLAEGYEQYF.

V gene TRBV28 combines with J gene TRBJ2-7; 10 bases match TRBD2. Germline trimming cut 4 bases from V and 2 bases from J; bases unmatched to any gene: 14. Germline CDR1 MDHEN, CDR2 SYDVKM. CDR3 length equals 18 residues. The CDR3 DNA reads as TGTGCCAGCAGTTGGAGCCGCTTAAGCGGGAGGGCCCCCTACGAGCAGTACTTC. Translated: CASSWSRLSGRAPYEQYF.

The CDR3 region is CASSSLPGGRSSYNEQFF. In DNA, the CDR3 is TGTGCCAGCAGCTCCCTTCCGGGGGGACGGAGCTCCTACAATGAGCAGTTCTTC. J is TRBJ2-1 and V is TRBV7-6; 7 nucleotides align to TRBD2. The V gene end was trimmed by 4 bases and the J gene end by 0 bases; junction bases not matched to a gene: 12. The CDR3 is 18 residues long. Per the germline V gene, CDR1 is SGHVS and CDR2 is FNYEAQ.

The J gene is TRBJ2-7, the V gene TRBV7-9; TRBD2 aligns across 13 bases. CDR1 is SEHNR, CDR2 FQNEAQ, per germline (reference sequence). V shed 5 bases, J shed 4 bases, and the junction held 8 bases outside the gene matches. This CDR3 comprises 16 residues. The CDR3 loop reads CASSRGTSGKQYEQYF. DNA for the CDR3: TGTGCCAGCAGCCGGGGGACTAGCGGGAAACAATACGAGCAGTACTTC.

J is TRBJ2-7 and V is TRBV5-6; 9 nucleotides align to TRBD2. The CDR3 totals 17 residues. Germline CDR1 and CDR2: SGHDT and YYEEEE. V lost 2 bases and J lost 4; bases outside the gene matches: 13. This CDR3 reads CASSFSPYSGGIYEQYF. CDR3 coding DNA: TGTGCCAGCAGCTTCTCTCCTTATAGCGGGGGTATATACGAGCAGTACTTC.

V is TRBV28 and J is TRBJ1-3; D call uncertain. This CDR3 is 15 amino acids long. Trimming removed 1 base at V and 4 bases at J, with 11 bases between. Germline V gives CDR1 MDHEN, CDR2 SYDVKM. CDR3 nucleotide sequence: TGTGCCAGCAGTTTATACCCGGGAGGGGGAAACACCATATATTTT. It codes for CASSLYPGGGNTIYF.

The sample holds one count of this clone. The CDR3 reads CASRPGTDFRYGYTF. As DNA, the CDR3 is TGTGCCAGCAGACCCGGGACAGATTTTCGTTATGGCTACACCTTC. The J gene is TRBJ1-2, the V gene TRBV7-9, with 7 bases aligning to TRBD1. Germline values: CDR1 SEHNR, CDR2 FQNEAQ (reference sequence). Trimming removed 6 bases from V and 5 bases from J; junction bases left unmatched: 12. The length of the CDR3 is 15 residues. Looking up the rest from reference TRBV7-9 and TRBJ1-2 gives the full variable domain: DTGVSQNPRHKITKRGQNVTFRCDPISEHNRLYWYRQTLGQGPEFLTYFQNEAQLEKSRLLSDRFSAERPKGSFSTLEIQRTEQGDSAMYLCASRPGTDFRYGYTFGSGTRLTVV.

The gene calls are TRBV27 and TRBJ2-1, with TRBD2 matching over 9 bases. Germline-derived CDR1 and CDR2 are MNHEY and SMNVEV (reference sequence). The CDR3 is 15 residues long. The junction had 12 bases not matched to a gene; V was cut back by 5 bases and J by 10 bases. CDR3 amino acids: CASSPRTSVLGEQFF. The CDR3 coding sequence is TGTGCCAGCAGTCCCCGGACTAGCGTCCTCGGGGAGCAGTTCTTC.

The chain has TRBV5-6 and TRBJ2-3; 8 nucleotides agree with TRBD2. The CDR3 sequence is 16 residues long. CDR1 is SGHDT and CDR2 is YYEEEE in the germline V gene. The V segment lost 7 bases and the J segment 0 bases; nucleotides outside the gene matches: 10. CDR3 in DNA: TGTGCCAGCGTCCTAGCGGGTGTAACTAGCACAGATACGCAGTATTTT. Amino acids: CASVLAGVTSTDTQYF.

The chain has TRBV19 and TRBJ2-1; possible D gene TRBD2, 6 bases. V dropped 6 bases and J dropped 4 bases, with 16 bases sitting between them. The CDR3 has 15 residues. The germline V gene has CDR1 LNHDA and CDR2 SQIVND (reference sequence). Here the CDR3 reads CASRVGGTNYNEQFF. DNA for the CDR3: TGTGCCAGTAGGGTAGGCGGGACCAATTACAATGAGCAGTTCTTC.

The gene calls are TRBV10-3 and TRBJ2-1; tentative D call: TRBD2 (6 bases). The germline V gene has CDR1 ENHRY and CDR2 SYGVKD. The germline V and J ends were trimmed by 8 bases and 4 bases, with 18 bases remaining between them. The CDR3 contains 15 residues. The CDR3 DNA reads TGTGCCATCGCGGGACGAGCGGATTTTTACAATGAGCAGTTCTTC. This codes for CAIAGRADFYNEQFF.